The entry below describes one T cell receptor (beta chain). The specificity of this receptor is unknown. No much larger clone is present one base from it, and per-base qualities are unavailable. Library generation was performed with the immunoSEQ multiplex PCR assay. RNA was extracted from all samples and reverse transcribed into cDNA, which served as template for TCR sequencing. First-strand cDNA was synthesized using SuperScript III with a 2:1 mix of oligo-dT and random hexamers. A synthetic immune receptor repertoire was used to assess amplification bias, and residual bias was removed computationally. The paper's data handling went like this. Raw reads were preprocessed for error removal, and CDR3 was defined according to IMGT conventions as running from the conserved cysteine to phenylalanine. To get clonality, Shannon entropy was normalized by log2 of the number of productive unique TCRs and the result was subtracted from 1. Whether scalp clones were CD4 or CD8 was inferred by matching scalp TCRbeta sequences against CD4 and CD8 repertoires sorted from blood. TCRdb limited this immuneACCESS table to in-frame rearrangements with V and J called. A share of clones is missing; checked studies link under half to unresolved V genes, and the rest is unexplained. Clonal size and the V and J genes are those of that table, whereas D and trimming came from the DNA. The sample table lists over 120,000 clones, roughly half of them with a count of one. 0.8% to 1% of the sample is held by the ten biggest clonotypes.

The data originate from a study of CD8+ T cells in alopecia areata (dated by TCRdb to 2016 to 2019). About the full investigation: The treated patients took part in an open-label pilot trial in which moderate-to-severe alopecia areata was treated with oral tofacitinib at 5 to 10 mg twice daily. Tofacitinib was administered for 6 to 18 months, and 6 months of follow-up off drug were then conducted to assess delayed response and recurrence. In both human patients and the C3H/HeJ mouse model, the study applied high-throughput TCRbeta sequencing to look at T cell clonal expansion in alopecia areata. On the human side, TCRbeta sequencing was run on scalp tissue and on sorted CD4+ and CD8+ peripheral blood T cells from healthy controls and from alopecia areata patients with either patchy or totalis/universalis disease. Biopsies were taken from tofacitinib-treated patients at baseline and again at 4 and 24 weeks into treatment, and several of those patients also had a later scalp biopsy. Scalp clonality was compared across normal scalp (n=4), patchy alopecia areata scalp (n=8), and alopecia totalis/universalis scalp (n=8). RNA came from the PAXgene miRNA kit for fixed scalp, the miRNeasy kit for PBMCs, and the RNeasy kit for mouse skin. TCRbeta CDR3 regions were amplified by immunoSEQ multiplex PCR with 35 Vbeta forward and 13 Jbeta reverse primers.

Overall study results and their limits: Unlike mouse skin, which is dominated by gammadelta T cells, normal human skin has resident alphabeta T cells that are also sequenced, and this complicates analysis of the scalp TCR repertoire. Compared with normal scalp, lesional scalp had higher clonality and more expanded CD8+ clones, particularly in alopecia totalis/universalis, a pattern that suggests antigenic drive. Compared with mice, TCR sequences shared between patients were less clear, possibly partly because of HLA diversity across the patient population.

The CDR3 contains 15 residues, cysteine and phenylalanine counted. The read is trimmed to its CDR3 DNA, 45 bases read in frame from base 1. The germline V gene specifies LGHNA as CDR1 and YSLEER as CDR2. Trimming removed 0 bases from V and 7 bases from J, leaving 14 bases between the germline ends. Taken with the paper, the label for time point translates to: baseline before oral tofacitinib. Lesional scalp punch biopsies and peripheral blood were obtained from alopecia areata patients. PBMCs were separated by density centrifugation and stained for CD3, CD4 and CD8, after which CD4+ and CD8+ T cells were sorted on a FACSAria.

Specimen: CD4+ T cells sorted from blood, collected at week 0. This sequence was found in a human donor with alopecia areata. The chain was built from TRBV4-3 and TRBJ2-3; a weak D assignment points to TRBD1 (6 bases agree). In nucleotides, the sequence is TGCGCCAGCAGCCAAGAGCAATTCAGGGACAATACGCAGTATTTT. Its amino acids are CASSQEQFRDNTQYF.